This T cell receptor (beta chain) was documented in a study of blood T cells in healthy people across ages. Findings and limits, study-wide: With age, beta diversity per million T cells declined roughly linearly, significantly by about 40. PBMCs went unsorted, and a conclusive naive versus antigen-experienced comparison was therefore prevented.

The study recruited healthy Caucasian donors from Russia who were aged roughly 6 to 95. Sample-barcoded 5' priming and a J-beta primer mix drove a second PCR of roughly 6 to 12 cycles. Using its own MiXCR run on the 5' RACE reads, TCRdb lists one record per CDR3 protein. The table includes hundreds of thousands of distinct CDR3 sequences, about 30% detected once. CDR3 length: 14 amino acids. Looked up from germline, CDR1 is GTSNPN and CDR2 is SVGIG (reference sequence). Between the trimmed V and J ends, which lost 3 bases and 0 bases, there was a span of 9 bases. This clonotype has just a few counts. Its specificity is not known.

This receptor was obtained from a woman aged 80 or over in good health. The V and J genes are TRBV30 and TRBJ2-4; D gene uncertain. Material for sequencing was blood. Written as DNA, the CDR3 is TGTGCCTGGAGCGCCAGATTAGCCAAAAACATTCAGTACTTC. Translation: CAWSARLAKNIQYF.